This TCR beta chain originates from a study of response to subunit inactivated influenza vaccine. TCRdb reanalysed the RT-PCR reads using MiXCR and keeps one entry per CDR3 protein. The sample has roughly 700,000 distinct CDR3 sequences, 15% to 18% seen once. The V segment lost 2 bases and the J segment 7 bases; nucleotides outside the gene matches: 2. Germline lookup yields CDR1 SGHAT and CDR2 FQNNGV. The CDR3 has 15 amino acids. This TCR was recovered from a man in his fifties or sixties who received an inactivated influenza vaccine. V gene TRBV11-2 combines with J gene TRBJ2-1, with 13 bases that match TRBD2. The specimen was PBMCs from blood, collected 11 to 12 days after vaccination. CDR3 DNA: TGTGCCAGCAGCTTAATGGGACTAGCGGGAAATGAGCAGTTCTTC. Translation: CASSLMGLAGNEQFF.